This entry features one T cell receptor beta chain sequence. These data originate in a study of T cell responses to AZD1222 COVID-19 vaccine. Measured with immunoSEQ multiplex PCR; TCRdb has only the in-frame clones, and not every one. There are some 120,000 clones in the sample; roughly 91% occur only once, and approximately 3% lies in the top ten. Germline CDR1 and CDR2: LNHDA and SQIVND (reference sequence). Trimming took 1 base from V and 0 from J, leaving 13 bases between them. The CDR3 runs 17 residues. The clonotype was recovered from an adult in good health. This material consisted of peripheral blood, taken on day 0 of AZD1222 vaccination. J is TRBJ2-1 and V is TRBV19, with no clear D. The CDR3 spells CASSIGIGHRSYNEQFF. CDR3 nucleotides: TGTGCCAGTAGTATAGGTATAGGGCACCGCTCCTACAATGAGCAGTTCTTC.